The source of this T cell receptor (beta chain) is a study of regulatory T cells in long-lasting Graves disease. Study-level results: Only a small sample size was used, which may have cut accuracy.

This clonotype was seen just once. Its antigen is currently unknown. HTBI primers from iRepertoire and Arm-PCR of CDR3 regions yielded the TCR beta libraries. From the multiplex PCR reads, TCRdb called clonotypes with MiXCR, one entry per CDR3 protein. The table lists approximately 540,000 distinct CDR3 sequences, approximately 12% of them singletons. V was shortened by 0 bases and J by 2 bases, with 11 bases between the two germline ends. The length of the CDR3 is 15 residues. Germline V CDR1 and CDR2: SEHNR, FQNEAQ (reference sequence). Time point reported: newly diagnosed GD, antithyroid drugs for less than 3 months. From PBMCs, RNA was extracted and then used to make the TCR library. These records were also assigned to another study, of T cells in Graves' hyperthyroidism and ophthalmopathy.

The source is a woman aged 30 to 39 with Graves disease. This sequence joins TRBV7-9 and TRBJ2-7; no definite D call. The sequences come from peripheral blood mononuclear cells (PBMCs), collected at new diagnosis, from a patient treated with antithyroid drugs. The CDR3, as DNA: TGTGCCAGCAGCTTAGCCCATGAGACCGCCTACGAGCAGTACTTC. Its translation: CASSLAHETAYEQYF.